The clone carrying this T cell receptor (beta chain) turned up a few times. Its antigen is unidentified. One base away lies a much larger clone, so this may be a sequencing read error. Template switching created a universal primer site, and the cDNA included unique molecular identifiers. TCRdb ran MiXCR on the 5' RACE reads and lists one entry per CDR3 protein. Of around 530,000 distinct CDR3 sequences detected, 13% to 15% appear once; the ten largest clones hold roughly 0.43%. The data were obtained in a study of identical twins. Notes on the study in general: Surplus twin overlap in beta out-of-frame sequences was less pronounced.

The CDR3 totals 12 residues. Germline assignment: CDR1 SQVTM and CDR2 ANQGSEA. V shed 6 bases, J shed 3 bases, and the junction held 3 bases outside the gene matches. These data also featured in a second study, about yellow fever vaccine responses in identical twins.

Sequenced material: CD4+ T cells sorted from blood. The gene calls are TRBV29-1 and TRBJ1-2, with 8 positions matching TRBD1. The TCR comes from a woman aged 18-30 years in good health. Written as DNA, the CDR3 is TGCAGCGTCGGACAGGGCGACTATGGCTACACCTTC. This translates into CSVGQGDYGYTF.